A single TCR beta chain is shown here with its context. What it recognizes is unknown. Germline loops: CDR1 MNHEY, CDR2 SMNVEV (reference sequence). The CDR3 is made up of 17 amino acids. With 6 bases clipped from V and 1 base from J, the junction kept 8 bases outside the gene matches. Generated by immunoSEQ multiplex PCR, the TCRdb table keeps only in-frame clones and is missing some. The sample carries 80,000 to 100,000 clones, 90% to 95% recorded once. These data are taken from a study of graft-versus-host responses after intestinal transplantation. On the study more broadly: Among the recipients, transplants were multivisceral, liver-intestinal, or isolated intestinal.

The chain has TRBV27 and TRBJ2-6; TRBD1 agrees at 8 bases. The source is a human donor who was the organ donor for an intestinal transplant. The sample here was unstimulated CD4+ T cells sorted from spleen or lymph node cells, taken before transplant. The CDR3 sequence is CASRSGTGPSGANVLTF. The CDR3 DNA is TGTGCCAGCAGATCCGGGACAGGTCCTTCTGGGGCCAACGTCCTGACTTTC.